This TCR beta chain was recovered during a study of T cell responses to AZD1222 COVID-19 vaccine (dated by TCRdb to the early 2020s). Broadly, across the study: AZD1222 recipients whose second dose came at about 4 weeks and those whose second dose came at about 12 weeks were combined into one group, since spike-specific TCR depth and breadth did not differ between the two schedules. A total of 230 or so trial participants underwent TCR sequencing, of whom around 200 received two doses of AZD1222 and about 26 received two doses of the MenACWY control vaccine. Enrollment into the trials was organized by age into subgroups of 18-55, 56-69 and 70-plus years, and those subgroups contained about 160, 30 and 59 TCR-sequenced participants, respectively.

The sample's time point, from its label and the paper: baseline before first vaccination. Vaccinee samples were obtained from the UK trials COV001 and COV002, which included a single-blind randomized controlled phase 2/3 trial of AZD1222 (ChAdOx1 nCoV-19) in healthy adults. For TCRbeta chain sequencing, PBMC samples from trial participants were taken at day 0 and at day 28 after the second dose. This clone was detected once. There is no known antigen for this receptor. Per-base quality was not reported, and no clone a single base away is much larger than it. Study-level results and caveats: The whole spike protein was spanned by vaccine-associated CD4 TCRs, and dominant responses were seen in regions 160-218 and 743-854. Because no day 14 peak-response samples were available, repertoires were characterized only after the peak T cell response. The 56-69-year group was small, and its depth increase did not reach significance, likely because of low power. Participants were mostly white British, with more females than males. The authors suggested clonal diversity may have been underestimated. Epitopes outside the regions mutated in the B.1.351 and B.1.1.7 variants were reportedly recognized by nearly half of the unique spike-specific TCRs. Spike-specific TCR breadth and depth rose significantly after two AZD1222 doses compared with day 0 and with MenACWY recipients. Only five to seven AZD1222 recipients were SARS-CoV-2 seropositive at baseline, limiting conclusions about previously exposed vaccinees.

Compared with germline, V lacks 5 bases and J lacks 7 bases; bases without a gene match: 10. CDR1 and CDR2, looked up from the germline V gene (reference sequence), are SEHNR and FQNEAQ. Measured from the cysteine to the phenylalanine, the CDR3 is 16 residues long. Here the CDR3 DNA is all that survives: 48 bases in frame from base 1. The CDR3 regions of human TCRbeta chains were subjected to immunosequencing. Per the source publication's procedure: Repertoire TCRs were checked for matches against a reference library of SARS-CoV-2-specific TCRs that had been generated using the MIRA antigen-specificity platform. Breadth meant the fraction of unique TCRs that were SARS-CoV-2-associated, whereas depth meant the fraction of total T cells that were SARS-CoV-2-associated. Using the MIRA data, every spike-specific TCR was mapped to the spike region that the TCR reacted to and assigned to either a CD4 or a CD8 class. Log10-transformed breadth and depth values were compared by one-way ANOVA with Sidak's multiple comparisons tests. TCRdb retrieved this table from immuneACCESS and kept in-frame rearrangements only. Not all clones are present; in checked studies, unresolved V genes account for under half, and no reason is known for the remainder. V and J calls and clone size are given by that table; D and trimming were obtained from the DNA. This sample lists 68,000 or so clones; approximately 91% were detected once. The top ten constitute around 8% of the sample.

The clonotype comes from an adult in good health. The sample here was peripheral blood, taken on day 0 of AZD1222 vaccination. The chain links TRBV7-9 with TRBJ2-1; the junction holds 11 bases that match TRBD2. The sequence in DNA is TGTGCCAGCAGCCATATAGCGGGAGGGCCGCGAAATGAGCAGTTCTTC. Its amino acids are CASSHIAGGPRNEQFF.